The 23 T cell receptor beta chains reported below all come from one sample, sequenced in a study of blood T cell repertoires in COVID-19. Measured with immunoSEQ multiplex PCR; TCRdb has only the in-frame clones, and not every one. The sample has a few hundred thousand clones, around 80% seen once. Sequencing was done on a sample of peripheral blood. These receptors were taken from a woman between 55 and 75 years old who had recovered from COVID-19.

This chain uses TRBV11-2 with TRBJ2-7, with 11 bases aligning to TRBD2. CDR1 is SGHAT and CDR2 is FQNNGV in the germline V gene. This CDR3 has 17 amino acids. The ends lost 0 bases at V and 1 base at J; junction bases unmatched: 5. The CDR3, as DNA: TGTGCCAGCAGCTTAGAGTCTAGCGGGGGGTTATCCTACGAGCAGTACTTC. Protein product: CASSLESSGGLSYEQYF.

This chain links TRBV4-1 with TRBJ1-1; D ambiguous. Germline V gene sequence: CDR1 MGHRA, CDR2 YSYEKL. The length of the CDR3 is 14 residues. V gave up 1 base and J gave up 5 bases, with 11 bases separating them. Written as DNA, the CDR3 is TGCGCCAGCAGCCAAGGCACGCCGGAGACTGAAGCTTTCTTT. Translating gives CASSQGTPETEAFF.

This clone was counted a few times. The chain combines TRBV7-2 with TRBJ2-2; 12 bases fit TRBD2. The CDR3 totals 17 residues. J was trimmed by 5 bases and V by 5 bases; bases with no gene match: 9. CDR1 and CDR2 from the germline V gene are SGHTA and FQGNSA. The CDR3 reads CASSPSSGGAGTGELFF. CDR3 DNA: TGTGCCAGCAGCCCTTCTAGCGGGGGGGCCGGAACCGGGGAGCTGTTTTTT.

The V call is TRBV19, the J call TRBJ1-1; 8 bases map to TRBD1. The CDR3 loop spans 18 amino acids. The V segment lost 7 bases and the J segment 0 bases; nucleotides outside the gene matches: 16. CDR1 is LNHDA, CDR2 SQIVND, per germline (reference sequence). In DNA form, the CDR3 reads TGTGCCAGTATCCCGATCACTTACAGGGGGAGTATGAACACTGAAGCTTTCTTT. Its protein product is CASIPITYRGSMNTEAFF.

This sequence joins TRBV30 and TRBJ2-7, with D maybe TRBD2 (5 bases). Trimming removed 5 bases at V and 0 bases at J, with 11 bases between. CDR3 length: 13 residues. CDR1 is GTSNPN and CDR2 is SVGIG in the germline V gene (reference sequence). The CDR3 bases are TGTGCCTGGGGAGTAGAGGGCTCCTACGAGCAGTACTTC. Translating gives CAWGVEGSYEQYF.

This clone was seen once. This sample includes further DNA sequences coding for the same CDR3. The CDR3 region is CASSSDRVGEQYF. In DNA, the CDR3 is TGTGCCAGCAGCTCCGACAGGGTTGGCGAGCAGTACTTC. The chain joins TRBV7-2 to TRBJ2-7; 7 bases align to TRBD1. The length of the CDR3 is 13 residues. The V gene end was trimmed by 4 bases and the J gene end by 6 bases; junction bases not matched to a gene: 6. CDR1 and CDR2 (germline): SGHTA, FQGNSA.

The rearrangement uses TRBV6-5 and TRBJ2-2, with a tentative D call TRBD2 (6 bases). Trimming cost V 0 bases and J 6 bases, with 14 bases left between them. CDR1 MNHEY and CDR2 SVGAGI come from the germline V gene. There are 16 residues in the CDR3. CDR3 DNA sequence: TGTGCCAGCAGTTACTCCGCGGGACCCTCGGCCGGGGAGCTGTTTTTT. It encodes CASSYSAGPSAGELFF.

This chain links TRBV18 with TRBJ1-2; TRBD1 agrees at 7 bases. Looked up from germline, CDR1 is KGHSH and CDR2 is LQKENI. Trimming took 0 bases from V and 7 from J; bases not matched to a gene: 5. The CDR3 length is 14 residues. The CDR3 spells CASSPPARGFGYTF. The CDR3 DNA follows: TGTGCCAGCTCACCACCGGCCAGGGGGTTTGGCTACACCTTC.

The chain links TRBV19 to TRBJ2-1; D is possibly TRBD2 (5 bases). The germline V gene has CDR1 LNHDA and CDR2 SQIVND (reference sequence). This CDR3 has 15 amino acids. Trimming took off 1 base at V and 4 bases at J, with 11 bases between the two ends. CDR3 sequence: CASSIGAGGYNEQFF. In DNA form, the CDR3 reads TGTGCCAGTAGTATAGGGGCGGGTGGGTACAATGAGCAGTTCTTC. Combining the CDR3 with reference TRBV19 and TRBJ2-1 gives the whole variable domain DGGITQSPKYLFRKEGQNVTLSCEQNLNHDAMYWYRQDPGQGLRLIYYSQIVNDFQKGDIAEGYSVSREKKESFPLTVTSAQKNPTAFYLCASSIGAGGYNEQFFGPGTRLTVL.

The rearrangement uses TRBV25-1 and TRBJ2-7; TRBD2 is a possible D gene (5 bases). The CDR3 length is 14 residues. Germline loops: CDR1 MGHDK, CDR2 SYGVNS. Trimming stripped 2 bases from V and 2 bases from J, with 10 bases between. Written as DNA, the CDR3 is TGTGCCAGCAGTGAAGAGGGCAGAGCCTACGAGCAGTACTTC. Protein: CASSEEGRAYEQYF.

V gene TRBV2 combines with J gene TRBJ2-3; 10 bases align to TRBD2. Germline V lookup: CDR1 SNHLY, CDR2 FYNNEI. CDR3 length equals 14 residues. V gave up 6 bases and J gave up 6 bases; unmatched junction bases: 6. The DNA of the CDR3 is TGTGCCAGCAGGCTAGCGGGGGACGCCGATACGCAGTATTTT. Translation: CASRLAGDADTQYF.

The genes are TRBV18 and TRBJ1-6; 8 positions agree with TRBD1. This CDR3 is 15 amino acids long. V dropped 6 bases and J dropped 10; count of bases not matched to a gene: 11. CDR1 is KGHSH and CDR2 is LQKENI in the germline V gene. As DNA, the CDR3 is TGTGCCAGCTCGCAGACAGGGGAAAGGGGGTCACCCCTCCACTTT. Encoded protein: CASSQTGERGSPLHF.

This rearrangement joins TRBV6-2 or TRBV6-3 to TRBJ2-7; 11 positions match TRBD2. This CDR3 comprises 15 residues. Germline V gives CDR1 MNHEY, CDR2 SVGEGT. Trimming took 3 bases from V and 3 from J; bases not matched to a gene: 4. CDR3 amino acids: CASSYLAGGSYEQYF. In nucleotides, the CDR3 is TGTGCCAGCAGTTATCTAGCGGGGGGAAGCTACGAGCAGTACTTC.

A single count supports this clone. The V and J genes are TRBV7-8 and TRBJ1-6; D is unclear. The CDR3 runs to 20 residues. V lost 5 bases and J 7 bases, leaving 30 bases between the germline ends. The germline CDR1 and CDR2 sequences are SGHVS and FQNEAQ. CDR3 residues: CASSPVEAGYPATGNSPLHF. CDR3 DNA sequence: TGTGCCAGCAGCCCAGTTGAAGCAGGATATCCGGCGACGGGGAATTCACCCCTCCACTTT.

V gene TRBV7-8 combines with J gene TRBJ1-1; 8 nucleotides align to TRBD1. This CDR3 is 14 amino acids long. V trimming: 4 bases; J trimming: 4 bases; junction bases outside the gene matches: 5. Per germline, CDR1 SGHVS and CDR2 FQNEAQ. The CDR3: CASSSDRGGTEAFF. In DNA, the CDR3 is TGTGCCAGCAGCTCAGACAGGGGCGGCACTGAAGCTTTCTTT.

The chain recombines TRBV6-5 with TRBJ2-3; 7 nucleotides agree with TRBD2. Germline V gene data show CDR1 as MNHEY and CDR2 as SVGAGI. The length of the CDR3 is 16 residues. The J segment lost 0 bases and the V segment lost 2 bases, leaving 5 bases of the junction unmatched. DNA for the CDR3: TGTGCCAGCAGTTACCGGTTGGGGGGGAGCACAGATACGCAGTATTTT. The encoded protein is CASSYRLGGSTDTQYF.

The V and J genes are TRBV27 and TRBJ2-1; TRBD2 matches 12 bases. The length of the CDR3 is 17 residues. Losses at the gene ends were 7 bases for V and 6 bases for J; bases not matched to a gene: 13. Germline lookup yields CDR1 MNHEY and CDR2 SMNVEV (reference sequence). DNA of the CDR3: TGTGCCAGCACCCAATTCTTTGGGACTAGCGGGCCCAATGAGCAGTTCTTC. This translates into CASTQFFGTSGPNEQFF.

V is TRBV18 and J is TRBJ2-7; 7 nucleotides match TRBD2. The CDR3 loop spans 19 amino acids. Per the germline V gene, CDR1 is KGHSH and CDR2 is LQKENI. The V segment lost 0 bases and the J segment 0 bases; nucleotides outside the gene matches: 14. The CDR3 loop reads CASSPPTKGRAPGSYEQYF. The CDR3 coding sequence is TGTGCCAGCTCACCACCTACGAAGGGGAGGGCTCCGGGCTCCTACGAGCAGTACTTC.

The chain employs TRBV11-2 and TRBJ2-5, with 10 bases fitting TRBD1. CDR1 is SGHAT and CDR2 is FQNNGV in the germline V gene. V was pared by 5 bases and J by 4 bases, with 10 bases of the junction left unmatched. This CDR3 region has 16 residues. The CDR3, as DNA: TGTGCCAGCAGCCTTGGGGACAGGGGTGGTACAGAGACCCAGTACTTC. As protein: CASSLGDRGGTETQYF. Complete variable domain (other parts from reference TRBV11-2 and TRBJ2-5): EAGVAQSPRYKIIEKRQSVAFWCNPISGHATLYWYQQILGQGPKLLIQFQNNGVVDDSQLPKDRFSAERLKGVDSTLKIQPAKLEDSAVYLCASSLGDRGGTETQYFGPGTRLLVL.

As concerns this clone: Other DNA sequences in the sample encode the same CDR3. The chain's CDR3 is CASSLAAGGPNEQFF. CDR3 DNA: TGCGCCAGCAGCTTGGCCGCGGGGGGGCCTAACGAGCAGTTCTTC. This chain joins TRBV5-1 and TRBJ2-1; 9 bases match TRBD2. V trimming: 0 bases; J trimming: 10 bases; junction bases outside the gene matches: 8. The CDR3 consists of 15 residues. In germline, CDR1 is SGHRS, CDR2 YFSETQ.

This clone was counted a single time. V usage is TRBV6-5 and J usage is TRBJ1-2; D remains unclear. The CDR3 loop spans 12 amino acids. The V and J ends lost 6 bases and 6 bases respectively, with 11 bases between them. Germline V gene lookup returns CDR1 MNHEY and CDR2 SVGAGI. The CDR3 DNA follows: TGTGCCAGCAGCCCACTGAGTGATGGCTACACCTTC. It translates to CASSPLSDGYTF.

The rearrangement uses TRBV10-3 and TRBJ1-2, with 7 bases identical to TRBD1. Unmatched junction bases numbered 16, after V lost 8 bases and J lost 7 bases. CDR1 is ENHRY, CDR2 SYGVKD, per germline. The CDR3 has 15 amino acids. In DNA, the CDR3 is TGTGCCATCGGCCCCGGAAATGAAGGGGGCACTGGCTACACCTTC. Translation: CAIGPGNEGGTGYTF.

The chain recombines TRBV7-8 with TRBJ2-4, with TRBD2 identical over 8 bases. Per the germline V gene, CDR1 is SGHVS and CDR2 is FQNEAQ. The CDR3 is 14 residues long. V gave up 0 bases and J gave up 7 bases; unmatched junction bases: 2. CDR3 amino acids: CASSLAASGNIQYF. Here the CDR3 DNA reads TGTGCCAGCAGCTTAGCGGCTAGCGGGAACATTCAGTACTTC.